This paragraph covers one TCR beta chain sequence. The sample is drawn from a study of T cell changes during pregnancy in multiple sclerosis. Sequencing was performed with immunoSEQ multiplex PCR; in TCRdb, only in-frame clones are kept and a portion is missing. The sample consists of approximately 50,000 clones, 85% to 95% of them appearing once. Germline loops: CDR1 MNHEY, CDR2 SVGAGI. Trimming shortened V by 6 bases and J by 3 bases, and 12 bases separated the two germline ends. The CDR3 is 14 residues long. This specimen was CD4+ T cells from peripheral blood mononuclear cells, taken in the third trimester of pregnancy. This clonotype was sampled from a female donor with multiple sclerosis, enrolled in a pregnancy study. The genes are TRBV6-5 and TRBJ1-5; no clear D. CDR3 protein: CASSPAADNQPQHF. CDR3 DNA sequence: TGTGCCAGCAGCCCCGCGGCAGACAATCAGCCCCAGCATTTT.